Many counts were recorded for the clone carrying this T cell receptor (beta chain). The data are from a study of tumor-infiltrating lymphocytes in oesophageal squamous cell carcinoma. Each CDR3 protein is one row after TCRdb ran MiXCR on the PCR reads. Of about 19,000 distinct CDR3 sequences in the sample, about 38% were seen once. The germline V gene encodes CDR1 SGHKS and CDR2 YYEKEE (reference sequence). Unmatched junction bases numbered 9, after V lost 2 bases and J lost 0 bases. The CDR3 length is 17 residues. This chain joins TRBV5-5 and TRBJ2-3; TRBD1 aligns across 7 bases. Sequences were obtained from normal esophageal tissue next to the tumor. The TCR was taken from a male donor with esophageal squamous cell carcinoma. The CDR3 bases are TGTGCCAGCAGCTTCTCATTCCGACAGGGAAGCACAGATACGCAGTATTTT. Its protein is CASSFSFRQGSTDTQYF. The complete variable domain, with remaining parts taken from reference TRBV5-5 and TRBJ2-3, reads DAGVTQSPTHLIKTRGQQVTLRCSPISGHKSVSWYQQVLGQGPQFIFQYYEKEERGRGNFPDRFSARQFPNYSSELNVNALLLGDSALYLCASSFSFRQGSTDTQYFGPGTRLTVL.